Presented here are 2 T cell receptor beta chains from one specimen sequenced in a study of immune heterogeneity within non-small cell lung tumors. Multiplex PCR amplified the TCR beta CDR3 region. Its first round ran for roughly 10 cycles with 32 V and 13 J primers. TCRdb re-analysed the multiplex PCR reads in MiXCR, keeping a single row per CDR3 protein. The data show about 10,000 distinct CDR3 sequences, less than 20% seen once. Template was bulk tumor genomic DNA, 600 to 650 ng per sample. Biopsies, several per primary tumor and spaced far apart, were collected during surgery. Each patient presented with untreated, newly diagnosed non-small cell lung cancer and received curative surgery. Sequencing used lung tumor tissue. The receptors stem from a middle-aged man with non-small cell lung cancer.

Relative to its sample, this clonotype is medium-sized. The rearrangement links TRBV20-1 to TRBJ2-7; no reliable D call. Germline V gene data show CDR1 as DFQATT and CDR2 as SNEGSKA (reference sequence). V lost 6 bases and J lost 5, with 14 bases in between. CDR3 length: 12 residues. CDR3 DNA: TGCAGTGCGACAAGCATGTTCGACGAGCAGTACTTC. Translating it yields CSATSMFDEQYF.

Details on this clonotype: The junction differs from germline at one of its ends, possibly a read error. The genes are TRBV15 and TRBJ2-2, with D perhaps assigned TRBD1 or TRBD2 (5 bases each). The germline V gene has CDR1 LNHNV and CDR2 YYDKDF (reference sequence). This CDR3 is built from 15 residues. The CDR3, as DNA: TGTGCCACCAGCATTGACAGACGAAGGACCGGGGAGTTGTTTTTT. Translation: CATSIDRRRTGELFF.